A single sample gave rise to the 14 T cell receptor beta chains below, sequenced in a study of cytomegalovirus exposure and HLA in healthy donors. The PCR employed 60 Vbeta primers together with 13 Jbeta primers. The repertoire was sequenced with immunoSEQ multiplex PCR; TCRdb's copy has only in-frame clones and lacks some. The repertoire has 150,000 to 200,000 clones, roughly 80% of them found once; the top ten carry about 1.3%. Specimen: PBMCs. The receptors were gathered from a woman aged 25 to 39 in good health and CMV-seronegative.

The rearrangement uses TRBV7-9 and TRBJ1-2, with unresolved D. CDR3 size: 14 residues. V lost 1 base, J lost 4 bases, and 10 bases lay in between. Germline CDR1 is SEHNR and CDR2 is FQNEAQ (reference sequence). Here the CDR3 reads CASSLGGPFYGYTF. The CDR3 DNA follows: TGTGCCAGCAGCTTAGGAGGGCCGTTCTATGGCTACACCTTC.

The chain couples TRBV6-4 to TRBJ2-3, with 10 bases aligning to TRBD2. This CDR3 spans 15 amino acids. Unmatched junction bases numbered 4, after V lost 6 bases and J lost 1 base. CDR1 and CDR2 (germline): MRHNA, SNTAGT. The chain's CDR3 is CASSLLAGGTDTQYF. The CDR3 DNA reads TGTGCCAGCAGCCTCCTAGCGGGGGGCACAGATACGCAGTATTTT.

With respect to this clone: Other DNA sequences of this sample code for an identical CDR3. V gene TRBV25-1 combines with J gene TRBJ2-2; 14 bases align to TRBD2. CDR1 MGHDK and CDR2 SYGVNS come from the germline V gene. The CDR3 has 15 residues. V shed 9 bases, J shed 7 bases, and the junction held 7 bases outside the gene matches. CDR3: CASSRLAGGSGELFF. The CDR3 DNA reads TGTGCCAGTAGTAGACTAGCGGGGGGGAGCGGGGAGCTGTTTTTT.

This clone has a single count. The V and J genes are TRBV2 and TRBJ2-5, with D possibly matching TRBD2 (5 bases). V gave up 6 bases and J gave up 3 bases, with 5 bases separating them. This CDR3 comprises 11 residues. Germline loops: CDR1 SNHLY, CDR2 FYNNEI. CDR3 sequence reads: CASRREETQYF. In nucleotides, the CDR3 is TGTGCCAGCAGGAGGGAAGAGACCCAGTACTTC.

The chain is built from TRBV7-9 and TRBJ1-5; perhaps TRBD1 as D (6 bases). Trimming took 0 bases from V and 3 from J, leaving 12 bases between them. The germline gives CDR1 SEHNR, CDR2 FQNEAQ (reference sequence). The CDR3 covers 16 residues. The CDR3 region has the DNA TGTGCCAGCAGCTTAGCTTCAGGGGCAGTCAATCAGCCCCAGCATTTT. As protein: CASSLASGAVNQPQHF.

A few counts support this clone. The chain carries TRBV19 and TRBJ1-2; possible D gene TRBD1, 5 bases. The CDR3 runs to 14 residues. Trimming stripped 6 bases from V and 3 bases from J, with 14 bases between. Germline CDR1 is LNHDA and CDR2 is SQIVND (reference sequence). The CDR3 protein is CASSPRGGDYGYTF. CDR3 coding DNA: TGTGCCAGTAGCCCGAGGGGAGGAGACTATGGCTACACCTTC. The entire variable domain, with the rest obtained from reference TRBV19 and TRBJ1-2, is as follows: DGGITQSPKYLFRKEGQNVTLSCEQNLNHDAMYWYRQDPGQGLRLIYYSQIVNDFQKGDIAEGYSVSREKKESFPLTVTSAQKNPTAFYLCASSPRGGDYGYTFGSGTRLTVV.

The CDR3 spells CASSLPWERGNNEQFF. CDR3 coding DNA: TGTGCCAGCAGTCTCCCTTGGGAGCGGGGGAACAATGAGCAGTTCTTC. J is TRBJ2-1 and V is TRBV28, with 8 positions matching TRBD2. Germline CDR1 reads MDHEN; CDR2 reads SYDVKM. The CDR3 contains 16 residues. J lost 5 bases, V lost 5 bases, and 11 bases had no gene match.

The rearrangement joins TRBV2 to TRBJ1-1; a weak D match, TRBD1 (5 bases). Germline CDR1 SNHLY, CDR2 FYNNEI. The CDR3 runs to 13 residues. The V gene lost 5 bases and the J gene lost 6 bases, with 13 bases spanning the gap. CDR3 loop: CASSPRGMAEAFF. For the CDR3, the DNA is TGTGCCAGCAGTCCAAGGGGAATGGCTGAAGCTTTCTTT.

This clone was found once. The V gene is TRBV5-1, the J gene TRBJ2-1; D call uncertain. The V and J ends lost 0 bases and 7 bases respectively, with 8 bases between them. Germline CDR1 and CDR2: SGHRS and YFSETQ. The CDR3 consists of 13 residues. The CDR3 sequence: CASSLGAENEQFF. The CDR3 DNA follows: TGCGCCAGCAGCTTGGGCGCGGAAAATGAGCAGTTCTTC.

The gene calls are TRBV28 and TRBJ2-7; 9 nucleotides line up with TRBD1. Germline lookup yields CDR1 MDHEN and CDR2 SYDVKM. This CDR3 contains 14 residues. J gave up 7 bases and V 3 bases, and 7 bases lay outside the gene matches. CDR3 amino acids: CASSFMRDREEQYF. In DNA form, the CDR3 reads TGTGCCAGCAGTTTCATGAGGGACAGGGAAGAGCAGTACTTC.

The V call is TRBV30, the J call TRBJ1-4; unclear D gene. V lost 5 bases and J lost 10, with 14 bases in between. CDR3 length: 12 residues. The germline V gene has CDR1 GTSNPN and CDR2 SVGIG (reference sequence). In nucleotides, the CDR3 is TGTGCCTGGCTCGGGAGGTTCGGAAAACTGTTTTTT. This gives the protein CAWLGRFGKLFF.

The rearrangement uses TRBV11-1 and TRBJ2-7; the D gene is possibly TRBD2 (6 bases). The CDR3 length is 15 residues. The germline V gene has CDR1 SGHAT and CDR2 FQDESV (reference sequence). The V and J ends lost 1 base and 3 bases respectively, with 13 bases between them. CDR3 region: CASSLGLAPLYEQYF. In DNA form, the CDR3 reads TGTGCCAGCAGCTTAGGCCTAGCGCCCCTCTACGAGCAGTACTTC.

V gene TRBV19 combines with J gene TRBJ2-5; unclear D gene. V lost 6 bases, J lost 4 bases, and 15 bases lay in between. Germline loops: CDR1 LNHDA, CDR2 SQIVND (reference sequence). This CDR3 contains 14 residues. CDR3 DNA sequence: TGTGCCAGTAGCGCCGCCTCTCTAAGAGAGACCCAGTACTTC. Amino acid sequence: CASSAASLRETQYF.

V usage is TRBV9 and J usage is TRBJ1-1, with D possibly matching TRBD1 (5 bases). The CDR3 consists of 16 residues. Germline loops: CDR1 SGDLS, CDR2 YYNGEE. Trimming stripped 0 bases from V and 8 bases from J, with 20 bases between. The CDR3 nucleotides are TGTGCCAGCAGCGTAGGAGGTGGTGTGGGGACTCTCGAAGCTTTCTTT. Protein sequence: CASSVGGGVGTLEAFF. Based on the CDR3 plus reference TRBV9 and TRBJ1-1, the full variable domain is DSGVTQTPKHLITATGQRVTLRCSPRSGDLSVYWYQQSLDQGLQFLIQYYNGEERAKGNILERFSAQQFPDLHSELNLSSLELGDSALYFCASSVGGGVGTLEAFFGQGTRLTVV.